This T cell receptor (beta chain) originates from a study of blood T cell repertoires in COVID-19. Study at large: T cells, B-cell-depleted T cells, or PBMCs provided the cDNA or gDNA that served as material.

Original data processing: Amplification of reference gene primers provided the estimated nucleated cell counts. Sequenced by immunoSEQ multiplex PCR; TCRdb stores in-frame clones only, minus some. That table gives V, J and clone size, and the DNA gave D and trimming. The sample holds about 170,000 clones, more than 65% seen once. This CDR3 is 14 amino acids long. Per germline, CDR1 LNHDA and CDR2 SQIVND (reference sequence). Trimming stripped 4 bases from V and 5 bases from J, with 12 bases between. This clonotype was obtained from a human donor with acute or convalescent COVID-19. The donor label of this sample is uncertain. The sequenced sample was peripheral blood. The gene calls are TRBV19 and TRBJ2-1, with a weak D call TRBD2 (6 bases). CDR3 loop: CASSTPGLNNEQFF. Written as DNA, the CDR3 is TGTGCCAGTAGTACACCGGGACTGAACAATGAGCAGTTCTTC. Variable domain in full (rest from reference TRBV19 and TRBJ2-1): DGGITQSPKYLFRKEGQNVTLSCEQNLNHDAMYWYRQDPGQGLRLIYYSQIVNDFQKGDIAEGYSVSREKKESFPLTVTSAQKNPTAFYLCASSTPGLNNEQFFGPGTRLTVL.